These 10 T cell receptor beta chains were sequenced from one sample in a study of shared clonotypes between healthy human individuals. Selected positively for CCR7 and CD45RO-negative, naive CD8 cells excluded terminally differentiated effector memory CD45RA+ cells. The assay was immunoSEQ multiplex PCR, and TCRdb's table has in-frame clones only and misses some. The sample holds over 2 million clones, approximately 94% seen once. The sample taken for sequencing was naive CD8+ T cells sorted from blood. The receptors were sampled from a man in his late teens or twenties in good health.

The chain combines TRBV29-1 with TRBJ2-5; D perhaps matches TRBD2 (5 bases). Between the trimmed V and J ends, which lost 0 bases and 5 bases, there was a span of 13 bases. From germline, CDR1 is SQVTM and CDR2 ANQGSEA. The CDR3 has 14 amino acids. This chain's CDR3 is CSVEESRGWETQYF. CDR3 sequence (DNA): TGCAGCGTTGAAGAGTCCCGGGGATGGGAGACCCAGTACTTC.

V is TRBV28 and J is TRBJ1-2; tentative D call: TRBD1 (6 bases). The CDR3 is 13 residues long. CDR1 and CDR2 from the germline V gene are MDHEN and SYDVKM. The V end was cut by 8 bases, the J end by 4 bases, with 14 bases between. The CDR3 bases are TGTGCCAGCGGGAACAGGGCCTCCTATGGCTACACCTTC. It yields the protein CASGNRASYGYTF.

In this sample, this clone turned up a few times. The chain carries TRBV27 and TRBJ1-6; D is uncertain. Germline V gene data show CDR1 as MNHEY and CDR2 as SMNVEV (reference sequence). This CDR3 region has 12 residues. Between the trimmed V and J ends, which lost 6 bases and 7 bases, there was a span of 7 bases. CDR3 sequence reads: CASRGWNSPLHF. CDR3 sequence (DNA): TGTGCCAGCAGAGGGTGGAATTCACCCCTCCACTTT.

This rearrangement joins TRBV4-1 to TRBJ2-2; 11 bases align to TRBD1. J was trimmed by 5 bases and V by 0 bases; bases with no gene match: 5. The germline V gene encodes CDR1 MGHRA and CDR2 YSYEKL. The CDR3 has 17 residues. Here the CDR3 DNA reads TGCGCCAGCAGCCAAGATCGGGGGACAGGGGGGACCGGGGAGCTGTTTTTT. Translated: CASSQDRGTGGTGELFF.

As concerns this clone: The same CDR3 is also encoded by other DNA sequences in this sample. For the CDR3, the DNA is TGTGCCAGCAGCGCCGGGACATCTGAAGCTTTCTTT. It is translated as CASSAGTSEAFF. This sequence joins TRBV9 and TRBJ1-1; D is possibly TRBD1 (6 bases). CDR3 size: 12 residues. Per the germline V gene, CDR1 is SGDLS and CDR2 is YYNGEE. Trimming stripped 3 bases from V and 6 bases from J, with 9 bases between. The variable domain in full, completed from reference TRBV9 and TRBJ1-1, reads DSGVTQTPKHLITATGQRVTLRCSPRSGDLSVYWYQQSLDQGLQFLIQYYNGEERAKGNILERFSAQQFPDLHSELNLSSLELGDSALYFCASSAGTSEAFFGQGTRLTVV.

This sequence joins TRBV27 and TRBJ1-1, with a tentative D call TRBD1 (6 bases). With 7 bases removed from V and 6 bases from J, the gap between germline ends came to 18 bases. The CDR3 runs 14 residues. Germline assignment: CDR1 MNHEY and CDR2 SMNVEV (reference sequence). The DNA for the CDR3 is TGTGCCAGCAAGCAGGGGCAGGGATTGCCTGAAGCTTTCTTT. Its protein is CASKQGQGLPEAFF.

For the CDR3, the DNA is TGTGCCAGCTCAGTATATGTGGAGACCCAGTACTTC. Its translation is CASSVYVETQYF. The V and J genes are TRBV18 and TRBJ2-5; D is undetermined. With 5 bases removed from V and 5 bases from J, the gap between germline ends came to 9 bases. CDR3 length: 12 residues. CDR1 and CDR2 from the germline V gene are KGHSH and LQKENI.

The chain couples TRBV6-5 to TRBJ2-4; 8 nucleotides agree with TRBD2. The CDR3 is made up of 15 amino acids. Germline loops: CDR1 MNHEY, CDR2 SVGAGI. With 7 bases clipped from V and 3 bases from J, the junction kept 8 bases outside the gene matches. CDR3 bases: TGTGCCAGCAAATTAGGAGCGGGAGACAAAAACATTCAGTACTTC. As protein: CASKLGAGDKNIQYF.

The chain recombines TRBV9 with TRBJ1-1; D gene uncertain. V was shortened by 2 bases and J by 7 bases, with 9 bases between the two germline ends. Germline assignment: CDR1 SGDLS and CDR2 YYNGEE. The CDR3 sequence is 12 residues long. The CDR3 spells CASSVGSGEAFF. CDR3 coding DNA: TGTGCCAGCAGCGTCGGATCCGGTGAAGCTTTCTTT.

The J gene is TRBJ1-1, the V gene TRBV27; no clear D. Germline V gene data show CDR1 as MNHEY and CDR2 as SMNVEV (reference sequence). This CDR3 region has 16 residues. Trimming pared 8 bases from V and 5 bases from J, leaving 24 bases between. CDR3 sequence (DNA): TGTGCCAGCTCCTTTGCCGGGATAGAGGCGAGTACTGAAGCTTTCTTT. Its protein is CASSFAGIEASTEAFF.